The 24 T cell receptor delta chains given below trace back to one sample, sequenced in a study of gamma-delta chains in newborns, infants, children. TCRdb used CATT to re-call clones from the reads. The table records about 3,100 delta-chain clones, around 3.9% of them present only once. Sequencing was performed on blood. All receptors come from a child who was a newborn, infant or young child, either healthy, febrile or measles-vaccinated (not recorded which).

The chain couples TRDV2 to TRDJ2; TRDD3 matches at 8 bases. The CDR3 runs 14 residues. CDR1 GEAIGNYY and CDR2 EKD come from the germline V gene. J gave up 5 bases and V 5 bases, and 6 bases lay outside the gene matches. The CDR3 DNA follows: TGTGCCTGTGTCCCTTTGGGGGATACAGCACAACTCTTCTTT. Its protein product is CACVPLGDTAQLFF.

This clone was counted between two and nine times. Being one base from a much bigger clone, this may be a read error. This sample includes further DNA sequences coding for the same CDR3. The CDR3 protein is CACDTVDSSWDTRQMFF. Written as DNA, the CDR3 is TGTGCCTGTGACACCGTAGATAGCTCCTGGGACACCCGACAGATGTTCTTC. V usage is TRDV2 and J usage is TRDJ3; weak D call: TRDD3 (5 bases). Germline V gene sequence: CDR1 GEAIGNYY, CDR2 EKD. This CDR3 region has 17 residues.

This clone was recorded a few times. Translating this DNA gives a protein that differs at residue 3 from the TCRdb one, which belongs to a much larger clone; a read error is likely, and the protein shown is this translation. V gene TRDV2 combines with J gene TRDJ3; TRDD3 is a possible D gene (6 bases). CDR3 length: 18 residues. Germline V lookup: CDR1 GEAIGNYY, CDR2 EKD. CDR3 sequence reads: CARDTGDSRSWDTRQMFF. In nucleotides, the CDR3 is TGTGCCCGTGACACCGGGGATTCTCGCTCCTGGGACACCCGACAGATGTTTTTC.

The table lists this clone with a few counts. With a far larger clone one base away, a read error is the likely cause. This same CDR3 is encoded by further DNA sequences in the sample. The rearrangement joins TRDV2 to TRDJ1; 10 nucleotides agree with TRDD3. Unmatched junction bases numbered 2, after V lost 0 bases and J lost 5 bases. The CDR3 is made up of 14 amino acids. The V gene's germline CDR1 is GEAIGNYY and CDR2 EKD. Written as DNA, the CDR3 is TGTGCCTGTGACACCGGGGGATACGCAGATAAACTCATCTTT. The encoded protein is CACDTGGYADKLIF.

This clone was counted between two and nine times. TCRdb's listed protein matches a much larger clone and diverges from this DNA's translation at residue 4, likely through a read error; the protein shown comes from the DNA. The rearrangement uses TRDV2 and TRDJ2; 11 bases align to TRDD3. Per the germline V gene, CDR1 is GEAIGNYY and CDR2 is EKD. This CDR3 contains 13 residues. The ends lost 5 bases at V and 9 bases at J; junction bases unmatched: 4. CDR3 in DNA: TGTGCCTGTGTTGGGGGATACGTATCACAACTCTTCTTT. It yields the protein CACVGGYVSQLFF.

This clone has just a few counts. The mismatch at residue 3 between this DNA's translation and the TCRdb protein of a much larger clone likely reflects a read error; the protein shown is translated from the DNA. The rearrangement joins TRDV2 to TRDJ1, with 8 bases lining up with TRDD3. CDR1 is GEAIGNYY, CDR2 EKD, per germline. CDR3 length equals 17 residues. This CDR3 reads CARDRLGGSKGGDKLIF. CDR3 DNA: TGTGCCCGTGACCGACTGGGGGGCTCCAAGGGGGGCGATAAACTCATCTTT.

This clone was seen a few times. This likely stems from a read error, as it lies one base from a far larger clone. Distinct nucleotide sequences in the sample also encode this CDR3. V usage is TRDV2 and J usage is TRDJ3; 9 bases match TRDD3. Germline V gene data show CDR1 as GEAIGNYY and CDR2 as EKD. The CDR3 sequence is 16 residues long. This CDR3 is CACDTGGYWDTRQMFF. The CDR3 nucleotides are TGTGCCTGTGACACTGGGGGATATTGGGACACCCGGCAGATGTTTTTC.

Note on this clone: The translation of this DNA and the TCRdb protein of a much larger clone differ at residue 8, probably owing to a read error; the protein shown here is translated from the DNA. This chain connects TRDV2 to TRDJ2; 11 nucleotides align to TRDD3. The CDR3 consists of 13 residues. The junction had 4 bases not matched to a gene; V was cut back by 5 bases and J by 9 bases. CDR1 and CDR2 from the germline V gene are GEAIGNYY and EKD. The DNA for the CDR3 is TGTGCCTGTGCTGGGGGATACATATCACAACTCTTCTTT. Its translation: CACAGGYISQLFF.

This clone was seen a few times. A single base separates this from a much larger clone, so it may be a read error. The sample holds other DNA sequences that translate to the same CDR3. The chain combines TRDV2 with TRDJ3, with D tentatively TRDD3 (5 bases). The CDR3 sequence is 18 residues long. Germline assignment: CDR1 GEAIGNYY and CDR2 EKD. V shed 0 bases and J shed 0 bases, with 11 bases lying between them. The CDR3 loop reads CACDTGWASSWDTRQMFF. CDR3 bases: TGTGCCTGTGACACCGGCTGGGCAAGCTCCTGGGACACCCGACAGATGTTTTTC.

Concerning this clone: TCRdb's protein, taken from a much larger clone, differs from this DNA's translation at residue 13, likely owing to a read error; the protein displayed comes from the DNA. The chain is built from TRDV2 and TRDJ3; 11 bases are shared with TRDD3. In germline, CDR1 is GEAIGNYY, CDR2 EKD. The CDR3 totals 18 residues. The CDR3 protein is CACDTGWGIRWDSRQMFF. DNA for the CDR3: TGTGCCTGTGACACCGGGTGGGGGATACGCTGGGACTCCCGACAGATGTTTTTC.

As for this clone: The protein that TCRdb holds for this DNA derives from a much larger clone and differs from the translated DNA at residue 14, which likely indicates a read error; the protein shown here is translated from the DNA. The chain carries TRDV2 and TRDJ3; 8 positions match TRDD3. CDR1 GEAIGNYY and CDR2 EKD come from the germline V gene. The CDR3 sequence is 17 residues long. CDR3 nucleotides: TGTGCCTGTGACGAGTGGGATACGGGCTGGGACACCCGACGGATGTTTTTC. Translation: CACDEWDTGWDTRRMFF.

This clone has more than one count but fewer than ten. A clone one base away is much larger, so this may be a read error. This chain uses TRDV2 with TRDJ3; 8 bases line up with TRDD3. The V gene's germline CDR1 is GEAIGNYY and CDR2 EKD. Trimming removed 1 base from V and 0 bases from J; junction bases left unmatched: 13. The CDR3 is 21 amino acids. CDR3: CACDTDLPGIPSSWDTRQMFF. In DNA, the CDR3 is TGTGCCTGTGACACGGATCTGCCGGGGATACCGAGCTCCTGGGACACCCGACAGATGTTTTTC.

As regards this clone: A far larger clone is one base from this, pointing to a likely read error. The identical CDR3 is also encoded by other nucleotide sequences in the sample. This rearrangement joins TRDV2 to TRDJ2; 11 bases are a match to TRDD3. CDR1 and CDR2 (germline): GEAIGNYY, EKD. The CDR3 length is 16 residues. Trimming removed 1 base from V and 2 bases from J; junction bases left unmatched: 2. The CDR3 region has the DNA TGTGCCTGTGACACTGGGGGATACGCATTGACAGCACAACTCTTCTTT. Its protein product is CACDTGGYALTAQLFF.

This clone was observed a handful of times. The TCRdb record carries a much larger clone's protein, which differs from this DNA's translation at residue 4; a read error is the likely cause, and the protein listed here is the DNA translation. The rearrangement joins TRDV2 to TRDJ3; D perhaps matches TRDD3 (5 bases). Germline loops: CDR1 GEAIGNYY, CDR2 EKD. This CDR3 comprises 18 residues. The CDR3 nucleotides are TGTGCCTGTGGCACCGGATGGGGAAGCTCCTGGGACACCCGACAGATGTTTTTC. Translation: CACGTGWGSSWDTRQMFF.

Notes on this clone: The protein held in TCRdb is that of a much larger clone and does not match this DNA's translation at residue 3, likely because of a read error; the protein shown is translated from the DNA. The chain links TRDV2 to TRDJ3, with 10 bases aligning to TRDD3. Germline V gene lookup returns CDR1 GEAIGNYY and CDR2 EKD. The CDR3 spans 19 residues. CDR3 nucleotide sequence: TGTGCCCGTGACTTACTGGGGGATGCGAGCTCCTGGGACACCCGACAGATGTTTTTC. It encodes CARDLLGDASSWDTRQMFF.

A remark on this clone: The protein recorded in TCRdb matches a much larger clone and deviates from this DNA's translation at residue 13, suggesting a read error; the protein here is obtained by translating the DNA. The genes are TRDV2 and TRDJ3, with 8 nucleotides matching TRDD3. The CDR3 totals 17 residues. Germline CDR1 GEAIGNYY, CDR2 EKD. CDR3 in amino acids: CACDTWGSSWDTQQMFF. The CDR3 coding sequence is TGTGCCTGTGATACCTGGGGGAGCTCCTGGGACACCCAACAGATGTTTTTC.

This clone ranks as large. Other DNA sequences in this sample translate to the same CDR3. DNA for the CDR3: TGTGCCTGTGACACCGTTGGGGTGGACTCCTGGGACACCCGACAGATGTTTTTC. It codes for CACDTVGVDSWDTRQMFF. This sequence joins TRDV2 and TRDJ3; TRDD3 is a possible D gene (5 bases). CDR1 GEAIGNYY and CDR2 EKD come from the germline V gene. The CDR3 extends over 18 amino acids. The germline V and J ends were trimmed by 0 bases and 0 bases, with 11 bases remaining between them.

The chain links TRDV1 to TRDJ1; 9 positions match TRDD3. No J gene is reported in TCRdb; it was inferred here by comparing the DNA with germline. After removal of 1 base from V and 1 base from J, the junction contained 16 bases not matched to a gene. The CDR3 has 20 amino acids. CDR1 and CDR2 from the germline V gene are TSWWSYY and QGS. CDR3: CALGEPPFHAGDTLTDKLIF. In nucleotides, the CDR3 is TGTGCTCTTGGGGAACCCCCCTTCCACGCCGGGGATACGCTCACCGATAAACTCATCTTT.

Details on this clone: This may stem from a read error, because a much larger clone lies one nucleotide away. This rearrangement joins TRDV2 to TRDJ1; 13 positions match TRDD3. Germline V gene data show CDR1 as GEAIGNYY and CDR2 as EKD. The CDR3 consists of 20 residues. The CDR3: CAYDTLSTGGYARYTDKLIF. For the CDR3, the DNA is TGTGCCTATGACACCCTTAGTACTGGGGGATACGCGAGGTACACCGATAAACTCATCTTT.

Comments on this clone: A far larger clone is only one base removed, so a read error is likely. The J gene was reported as TRDJ3; the V gene went uncalled; the table calls TRDD3, which could not be checked here. The CDR3 contains 20 residues. CDR3 amino acids: CARDTVLGDKSSWDTRQMFF. The CDR3 DNA reads TGTGCCCGTGACACCGTACTGGGGGATAAAAGCTCCTGGGACACCCGACAGATGTTTTTC.

In regard to this clone: A much larger clonotype is one base distant, so this may be a read error. The chain links TRDV2 to TRDJ3, with TRDD3 identical over 9 bases. This CDR3 is built from 19 residues. Germline V gene data show CDR1 as GEAIGNYY and CDR2 as EKD. V dropped 2 bases and J dropped 0; count of bases not matched to a gene: 7. CDR3: CACDKVLGESSWDTRQMFF. The CDR3 DNA reads as TGTGCCTGTGACAAAGTACTGGGGGAGAGCTCCTGGGACACCCGACAGATGTTTTTC.

As for this clone: A far larger clone is a single base away, which makes a read error likely. Additional DNA sequences in this sample encode the identical CDR3. The rearrangement links TRAV29/DV5 to TRDJ2; D gene uncertain. CDR1 NSMFDY and CDR2 ISSIKDK come from the germline V gene. The CDR3 totals 15 residues. The CDR3 spells CAARGGATLTAQLFF. The CDR3, as DNA: TGTGCGGCAAGAGGAGGGGCCACTTTGACAGCACAACTCTTCTTT. The full variable domain, rest sourced from reference TRAV29/DV5 and TRDJ2, is DQQVKQNSPSLSVQEGRISILNCDYTNSMFDYFLWYKKYPAEGPTFLISISSIKDKNEDGRFTVFLNKSAKHLSLHIVPSQPGDSAVYFCAARGGATLTAQLFFGKGTQLIVEP.

In the case of this clone: A single base is all that separates this from a far larger clone, so a read error is likely. No J gene was assigned, while the V gene was called as TRDV2; the tabulated D call, TRDD3, remains unverified against the DNA. Germline V gives CDR1 GEAIGNYY, CDR2 EKD. This CDR3 region has 20 residues. As DNA, the CDR3 is TGTGCCTGTGACTCGGGATATGGGGGATATCGCTCCTGGGACACCCGACAGGTGTTTTTC. Translation gives CACDSGYGGYRSWDTRQVFF.

In the case of this clone: A clone one base away is much larger, so this may be a read error. Other DNA sequences in this specimen translate into the identical CDR3. The chain is built from TRDV2 and TRDJ3; 8 bases are shared with TRDD3. This CDR3 region has 19 residues. Germline CDR1 is GEAIGNYY and CDR2 is EKD. DNA for the CDR3: TGTGCCTGTGACACGATACTGGGGGTCAGCTCCTGGGACACCCGACAGATGTTCTTC. Residues: CACDTILGVSSWDTRQMFF.